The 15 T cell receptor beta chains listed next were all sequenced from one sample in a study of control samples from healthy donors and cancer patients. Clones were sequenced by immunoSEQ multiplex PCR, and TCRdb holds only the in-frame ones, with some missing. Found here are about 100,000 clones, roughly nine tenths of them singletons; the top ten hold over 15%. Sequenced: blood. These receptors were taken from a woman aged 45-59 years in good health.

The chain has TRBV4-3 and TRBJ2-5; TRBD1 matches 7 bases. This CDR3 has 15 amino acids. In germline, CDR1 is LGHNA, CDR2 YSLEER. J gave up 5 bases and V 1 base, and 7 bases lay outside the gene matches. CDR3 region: CASSQGTGSRETQYF. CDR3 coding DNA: TGCGCCAGCAGCCAAGGGACAGGTAGTAGGGAGACCCAGTACTTC.

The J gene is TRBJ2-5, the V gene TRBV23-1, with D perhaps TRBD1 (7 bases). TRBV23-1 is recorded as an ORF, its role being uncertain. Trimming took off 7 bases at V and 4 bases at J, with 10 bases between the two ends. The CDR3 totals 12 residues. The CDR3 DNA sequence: TGCGCCAGCACCCAGGGGGGAGAGACCCAGTACTTC. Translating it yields CASTQGGETQYF.

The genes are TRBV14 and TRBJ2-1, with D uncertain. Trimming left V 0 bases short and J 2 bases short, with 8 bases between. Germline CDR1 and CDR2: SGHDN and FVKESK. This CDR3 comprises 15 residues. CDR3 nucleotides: TGTGCCAGCAGCCAAGATACGGCCCCCTACAATGAGCAGTTCTTC. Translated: CASSQDTAPYNEQFF.

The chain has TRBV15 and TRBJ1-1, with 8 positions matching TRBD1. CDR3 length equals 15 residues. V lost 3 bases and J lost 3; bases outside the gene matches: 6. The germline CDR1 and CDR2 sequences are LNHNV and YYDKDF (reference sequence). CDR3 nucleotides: TGTGCCACCAGCAGTTCAGGGGGCGCCTACACTGAAGCTTTCTTT. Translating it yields CATSSSGGAYTEAFF.

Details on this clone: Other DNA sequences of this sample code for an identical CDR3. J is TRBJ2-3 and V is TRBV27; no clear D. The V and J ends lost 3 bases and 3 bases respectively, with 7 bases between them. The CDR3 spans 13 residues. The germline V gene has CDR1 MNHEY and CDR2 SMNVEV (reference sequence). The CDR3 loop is CASSFRPTDTQYF. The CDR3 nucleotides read TGTGCCAGCAGTTTCCGACCGACAGATACGCAGTATTTT.

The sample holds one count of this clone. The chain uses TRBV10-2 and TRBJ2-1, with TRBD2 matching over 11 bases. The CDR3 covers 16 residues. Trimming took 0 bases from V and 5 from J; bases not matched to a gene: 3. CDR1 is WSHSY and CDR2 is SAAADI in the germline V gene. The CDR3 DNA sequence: TGCGCCAGCAGTGAGTCATTGACTAGCGGGGACAATGAGCAGTTCTTC. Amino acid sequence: CASSESLTSGDNEQFF.

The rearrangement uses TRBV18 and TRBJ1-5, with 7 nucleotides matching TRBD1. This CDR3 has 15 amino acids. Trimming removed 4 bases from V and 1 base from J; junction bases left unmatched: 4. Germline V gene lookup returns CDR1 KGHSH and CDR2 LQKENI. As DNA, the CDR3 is TGTGCCAGCTCACTTTCAGGGGGAAGCAATCAGCCCCAGCATTTT. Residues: CASSLSGGSNQPQHF.

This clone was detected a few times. CDR3 in DNA: TGTGCCAGCAGTCTTCAGGGAGGTGCTAACTATGGCTACACCTTC. As protein: CASSLQGGANYGYTF. J is TRBJ1-2 and V is TRBV7-2; D may be TRBD1 (5 bases). The V and J ends lost 6 bases and 0 bases respectively, with 14 bases between them. There are 15 residues in the CDR3. Germline V gene lookup returns CDR1 SGHTA and CDR2 FQGNSA.

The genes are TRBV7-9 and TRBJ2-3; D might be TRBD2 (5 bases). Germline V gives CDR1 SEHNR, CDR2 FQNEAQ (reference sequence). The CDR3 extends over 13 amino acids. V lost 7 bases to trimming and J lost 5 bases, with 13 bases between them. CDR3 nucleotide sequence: TGTGCCAGCACCCGGGGAGTGGAAGATACGCAGTATTTT. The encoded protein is CASTRGVEDTQYF.

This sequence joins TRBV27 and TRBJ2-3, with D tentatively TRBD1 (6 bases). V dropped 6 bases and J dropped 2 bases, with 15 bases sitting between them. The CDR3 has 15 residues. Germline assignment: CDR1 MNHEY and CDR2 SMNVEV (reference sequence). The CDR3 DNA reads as TGTGCCAGCAGCCTCTTACGGGGACACACAGATACGCAGTATTTT. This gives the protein CASSLLRGHTDTQYF.

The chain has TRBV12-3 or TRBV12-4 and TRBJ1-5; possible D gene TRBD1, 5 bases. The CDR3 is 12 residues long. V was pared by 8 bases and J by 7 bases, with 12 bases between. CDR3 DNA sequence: TGTGCCAGCGCGGGGGTTGGGCAGCCCCAGCATTTT. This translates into CASAGVGQPQHF.

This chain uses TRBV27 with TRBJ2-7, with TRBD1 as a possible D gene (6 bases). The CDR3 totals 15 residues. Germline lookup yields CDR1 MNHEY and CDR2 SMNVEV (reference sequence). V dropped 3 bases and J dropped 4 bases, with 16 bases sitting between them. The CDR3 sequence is CASSFPGTHLYEQYF. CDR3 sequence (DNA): TGTGCCAGCAGTTTCCCTGGGACACACCTTTACGAGCAGTACTTC.

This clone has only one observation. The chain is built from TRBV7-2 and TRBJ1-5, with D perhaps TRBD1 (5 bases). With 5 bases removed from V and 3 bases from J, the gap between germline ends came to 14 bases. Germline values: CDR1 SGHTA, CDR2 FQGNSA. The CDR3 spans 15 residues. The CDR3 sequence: CASSPEGTINQPQHF. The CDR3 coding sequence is TGTGCCAGCAGCCCAGAAGGGACTATCAATCAGCCCCAGCATTTT.

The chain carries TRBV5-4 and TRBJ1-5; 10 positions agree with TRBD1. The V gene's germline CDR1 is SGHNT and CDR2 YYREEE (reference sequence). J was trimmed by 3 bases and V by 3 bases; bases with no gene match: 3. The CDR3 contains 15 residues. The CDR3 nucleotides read TGTGCCAGCAGCTCTGGGACAGGGGCCAATCAGCCCCAGCATTTT. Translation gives CASSSGTGANQPQHF.

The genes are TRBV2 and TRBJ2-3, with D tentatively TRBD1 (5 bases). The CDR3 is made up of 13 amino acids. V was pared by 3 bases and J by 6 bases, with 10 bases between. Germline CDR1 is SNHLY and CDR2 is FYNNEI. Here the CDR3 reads CASSERRADTQYF. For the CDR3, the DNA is TGTGCCAGCAGTGAGCGCAGGGCGGATACGCAGTATTTT. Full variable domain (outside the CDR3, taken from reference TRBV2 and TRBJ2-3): EPEVTQTPSHQVTQMGQEVILRCVPISNHLYFYWYRQILGQKVEFLVSFYNNEISEKSEIFDDQFSVERPDGSNFTLKIRSTKLEDSAMYFCASSERRADTQYFGPGTRLTVL.